Listed here are 25 T cell receptor beta chains from one sample, sequenced in a study of human T cells and chemical hapten exposure. TCRdb fed the RACE reads into MiXCR, producing one record per CDR3 protein. The sample lists roughly 190,000 distinct CDR3 sequences; under 25% were seen once. Time point reported: patch test 1, 2 weeks after DPC sensitization. Noted treatment: therapeutic diphenylcyclopropenone sensitization with weekly scalp DPC. Sequenced here: whole blood, sampled in connection with sensitization to the hapten diphenylcyclopropenone (DPC). These receptors originate from a woman aged 50 to 60 with alopecia areata. Some clones in this sample may be carry-over from other donors' samples.

The V gene is TRBV12-3 or TRBV12-4, the J gene TRBJ2-7, with 7 bases fitting TRBD2. CDR3 length: 14 residues. With V trimmed by 3 bases and J by 7 bases, 9 bases remained unmatched. As DNA, the CDR3 is TGTGCCAGCAGTTTGGGAGGGTTCTACGGAGAGCAGTACTTC. Amino acids: CASSLGGFYGEQYF.

This chain links TRBV20-1 with TRBJ1-5; D possibly corresponds to TRBD1 (6 bases). Germline values: CDR1 DFQATT, CDR2 SNEGSKA (reference sequence). The V end lost 3 bases, the J end lost 4 bases, and 10 bases lay between the germline ends. CDR3 length: 13 residues. The CDR3 DNA follows: TGCAGTGCTAGGGACAGAGGAAATCAGCCCCAGCATTTT. It encodes CSARDRGNQPQHF.

The chain recombines TRBV3-1 with TRBJ2-7, with 10 bases identical to TRBD1. Per the germline V gene, CDR1 is LGHDT and CDR2 is YNNKEL (reference sequence). The CDR3 extends over 15 amino acids. With 4 bases clipped from V and 6 bases from J, the junction kept 9 bases outside the gene matches. CDR3 loop: CASSPRDRGKGEQYF. The CDR3 nucleotides are TGTGCCAGCAGCCCCCGGGACAGGGGAAAAGGCGAGCAGTACTTC.

The chain combines TRBV27 with TRBJ2-3, with unresolved D. The CDR3 extends over 16 amino acids. CDR1 and CDR2 from the germline V gene are MNHEY and SMNVEV (reference sequence). Trimming took 2 bases from V and 6 from J, leaving 18 bases between them. The CDR3 sequence is CASSLMAGSFPDTQYF. As DNA, the CDR3 is TGTGCCAGCAGTTTAATGGCAGGCTCTTTCCCCGATACGCAGTATTTT.

This clonotype was seen ten or more times. The chain couples TRBV5-1 to TRBJ2-7; D might be TRBD1 (5 bases). V gave up 4 bases and J gave up 5 bases, with 10 bases separating them. This CDR3 comprises 12 residues. The germline V gene has CDR1 SGHRS and CDR2 YFSETQ. The CDR3 DNA reads as TGCGCCAGCAGCGCCGCCAGGGACGAGCAGTACTTC. Protein product: CASSAARDEQYF.

V and J are TRBV3-1 and TRBJ2-1, with 7 bases identical to TRBD2. Germline V gene lookup returns CDR1 LGHDT and CDR2 YNNKEL (reference sequence). The CDR3 sequence is 16 residues long. V lost 4 bases and J lost 2; bases outside the gene matches: 8. CDR3 protein: CASSLERLAAYNEQFF. The DNA of the CDR3 is TGTGCCAGCAGCCTAGAGAGGCTAGCGGCCTACAATGAGCAGTTCTTC.

At least ten counts were recorded for this clonotype. The V and J genes are TRBV29-1 and TRBJ2-7; perhaps TRBD1 as D (5 bases). The V end lost 4 bases, the J end lost 5 bases, and 12 bases lay between the germline ends. This CDR3 is 12 amino acids long. Germline CDR1 reads SQVTM; CDR2 reads ANQGSEA. The CDR3 here is CSVGRSGNEQYF. The CDR3, as DNA: TGCAGCGTTGGTCGCTCAGGGAACGAGCAGTACTTC.

The genes are TRBV6-1 and TRBJ1-1; no firm D call. This CDR3 spans 15 amino acids. Germline loops: CDR1 MNHNS, CDR2 SASEGT. V gave up 8 bases and J gave up 4 bases, with 20 bases separating them. The CDR3 nucleotides are TGTGCCAGCGGAGAGACTTCCGACCGGCGCACTGAAGCTTTCTTT. Protein: CASGETSDRRTEAFF.

This clonotype was recorded many times. The gene calls are TRBV5-5 and TRBJ2-7, with TRBD1 matching 8 bases. Germline trimming cut 5 bases from V and 3 bases from J; bases unmatched to any gene: 7. CDR1 SGHKS and CDR2 YYEKEE come from the germline V gene (reference sequence). The CDR3 contains 14 residues. DNA for the CDR3: TGTGCCAGCAGAGAGGGACAGGCTAACTACGAGCAGTACTTC. Protein sequence: CASREGQANYEQYF.

The rearrangement links TRBV29-1 to TRBJ2-1; 7 bases align to TRBD2. The CDR3 consists of 12 residues. The germline gives CDR1 SQVTM, CDR2 ANQGSEA. Germline trimming cut 5 bases from V and 8 bases from J; bases unmatched to any gene: 6. The CDR3 spells CSVISGIDEQFF. Here the CDR3 DNA reads TGCAGCGTTATCAGCGGGATTGATGAGCAGTTCTTC.

At least ten counts were recorded for this clonotype. The V and J genes are TRBV25-1 and TRBJ1-2; D uncertain. The CDR3 totals 14 residues. Trimming removed 0 bases from V and 2 bases from J, with 7 bases in between. Germline CDR1 reads MGHDK; CDR2 reads SYGVNS. CDR3 region: CASSEYGRNYGYTF. CDR3 bases: TGTGCCAGCAGTGAATATGGCAGGAACTATGGCTACACCTTC.

The chain combines TRBV12-3 or TRBV12-4 with TRBJ2-7; D not resolved. V was trimmed by 5 bases and J by 6 bases, leaving 11 bases between them. The length of the CDR3 is 12 residues. The DNA of the CDR3 is TGTGCCAGCAGTCCCCTGAGGAGCGAGCAGTACTTC. It codes for CASSPLRSEQYF.

In its sample, this clonotype was seen a few times. This chain connects TRBV29-1 to TRBJ2-1, with D possibly being TRBD2 (5 bases). V dropped 1 base and J dropped 0 bases, with 16 bases sitting between them. From germline, CDR1 is SQVTM and CDR2 ANQGSEA. This CDR3 spans 17 amino acids. CDR3 DNA: TGCAGCGTTGAAGGCCACAGCGAGGGAAGCTCCTACAATGAGCAGTTCTTC. Translated, it gives CSVEGHSEGSSYNEQFF.

The rearrangement joins TRBV5-1 to TRBJ2-7; TRBD2 agrees at 7 bases. This CDR3 is 14 amino acids long. Trimming cost V 2 bases and J 1 base; bases outside gene matches: 3. CDR1 is SGHRS, CDR2 YFSETQ, per germline. The CDR3 DNA is TGCGCCAGCAGCTTTACTAGCGATTCCTACGAGCAGTACTTC. It is translated as CASSFTSDSYEQYF.

The gene calls are TRBV7-9 and TRBJ1-1; D call uncertain. The CDR3 extends over 12 amino acids. Looked up from germline, CDR1 is SEHNR and CDR2 is FQNEAQ (reference sequence). Trimming left V 3 bases short and J 3 bases short, with 5 bases between. The CDR3 DNA sequence: TGTGCCAGCAGCTTTGCGTACACTGAAGCTTTCTTT. Translated, it gives CASSFAYTEAFF.

This clonotype came up many times. The V and J genes are TRBV20-1 and TRBJ2-3; TRBD2 might be the D (6 bases). Trimming removed 5 bases from V and 6 bases from J, with 18 bases in between. Per germline, CDR1 DFQATT and CDR2 SNEGSKA (reference sequence). CDR3 length: 14 residues. CDR3 protein: CSAERRGRLDTQYF. CDR3 nucleotides: TGCAGTGCTGAAAGACGAGGGAGGCTCGATACGCAGTATTTT.

V usage is TRBV20-1 and J usage is TRBJ2-7; 10 nucleotides agree with TRBD2. Germline loops: CDR1 DFQATT, CDR2 SNEGSKA (reference sequence). The CDR3 sequence is 14 residues long. V lost 5 bases to trimming and J lost 5 bases; unmatched junction nucleotides: 9. The CDR3 loop is CSAGTSGMENEQYF. CDR3 coding DNA: TGCAGTGCTGGAACTAGCGGGATGGAGAACGAGCAGTACTTC.

This sequence joins TRBV7-8 and TRBJ1-1; 11 positions match TRBD1. CDR3 length equals 17 residues. Trimming cost V 1 base and J 3 bases; bases outside gene matches: 7. The germline CDR1 and CDR2 sequences are SGHVS and FQNEAQ. As DNA, the CDR3 is TGTGCCAGCAGCTTAGGGACAGGGGGCGGGTTCTACACTGAAGCTTTCTTT. Its translation: CASSLGTGGGFYTEAFF.

The chain joins TRBV29-1 to TRBJ2-7, with D possibly matching TRBD1 (6 bases). CDR1 and CDR2 from the germline V gene are SQVTM and ANQGSEA. The CDR3 spans 11 residues. The V end lost 7 bases, the J end lost 3 bases, and 10 bases lay between the germline ends. The CDR3 loop reads CSAQDSYEQYF. For the CDR3, the DNA is TGCAGCGCCCAGGACAGCTACGAGCAGTACTTC.

This clonotype was observed a few times. Mismatch with germline at one junction end may stem from a read error. This chain joins TRBV5-1 and TRBJ1-5, with a possible D match to TRBD1 (6 bases). CDR1 and CDR2 (germline): SGHRS, YFSETQ. The CDR3 runs 14 residues. In nucleotides, the CDR3 is TGCGCCAGCAGCTCAGGGGATAGCAATCAGCCCCAACATTTT. Translating it yields CASSSGDSNQPQHF.

This clonotype was recorded a few times. The chain carries TRBV20-1 and TRBJ2-7, with unresolved D. The germline gives CDR1 DFQATT, CDR2 SNEGSKA (reference sequence). CDR3 length: 10 amino acids. V lost 5 bases and J 4 bases, leaving 6 bases between the germline ends. CDR3 region: CSAPPYEQYF. The CDR3 DNA is TGCAGTGCTCCTCCTTACGAGCAGTACTTC.

This clonotype was counted between two and nine times. The rearrangement joins TRBV3-1 to TRBJ1-2; 9 bases align to TRBD1. The CDR3 runs 16 residues. Germline assignment: CDR1 LGHDT and CDR2 YNNKEL (reference sequence). Unmatched junction bases numbered 11, after V lost 2 bases and J lost 7 bases. The CDR3 is CASSQNTGTGFSGYTF. The CDR3 DNA reads TGTGCCAGCAGCCAAAACACCGGGACAGGGTTCAGTGGCTACACCTTC.

The sample holds a few counts of this clonotype. The chain recombines TRBV18 with TRBJ2-5; 10 bases are a match to TRBD2. The CDR3 runs to 13 residues. Trimming at V came to 5 bases and at J to 13 bases, leaving 10 bases not matched to a gene. Germline CDR1 is KGHSH and CDR2 is LQKENI. CDR3 nucleotide sequence: TGTGCCAGCTCAACTAGCGGGAACGAGAGGCCGTACTTC. Translated, it gives CASSTSGNERPYF. Variable domain in full (rest from reference TRBV18 and TRBJ2-5): NAGVMQNPRHLVRRRGQEARLRCSPMKGHSHVYWYRQLPEEGLKFMVYLQKENIIDESGMPKERFSAEFPKEGPSILRIQQVVRGDSAAYFCASSTSGNERPYFGPGTRLLVL.

This clonotype has more than one count but fewer than ten. This chain uses TRBV29-1 with TRBJ1-4, with 7 bases fitting TRBD1. Germline-derived CDR1 and CDR2 are SQVTM and ANQGSEA. Germline trimming cut 7 bases from V and 4 bases from J; bases unmatched to any gene: 6. The CDR3 loop spans 13 amino acids. The CDR3 sequence is CSAGDSRNEKLFF. CDR3 DNA sequence: TGCAGCGCCGGGGACAGCCGTAATGAAAAACTGTTTTTT.

Ten or more counts support this clonotype. The chain links TRBV6-6 to TRBJ2-2; 12 bases are shared with TRBD2. The CDR3 covers 18 residues. Germline assignment: CDR1 MNHNY and CDR2 SVGAGI (reference sequence). Germline trimming cut 0 bases from V and 0 bases from J; bases unmatched to any gene: 2. CDR3 in amino acids: CASSYSTSGRPNTGELFF. CDR3 nucleotide sequence: TGTGCCAGCAGTTACTCTACTAGCGGGAGGCCGAACACCGGGGAGCTGTTTTTT.